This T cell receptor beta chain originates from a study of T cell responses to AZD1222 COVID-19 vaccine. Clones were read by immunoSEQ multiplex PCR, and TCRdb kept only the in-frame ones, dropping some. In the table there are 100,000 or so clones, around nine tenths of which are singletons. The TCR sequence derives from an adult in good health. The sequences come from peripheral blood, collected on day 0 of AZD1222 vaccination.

The CDR3 DNA sequence: TGTGCCAGCAGCCAAGAGCCACACGATGAAAAACTGTTTTTT. Its translation: CASSQEPHDEKLFF. V usage is TRBV3-1 (or the pseudogene TRBV3-2) and J usage is TRBJ1-4, with D uncertain. This CDR3 region has 14 residues. CDR1 is LGHDT, CDR2 YNNKEL, per germline (reference sequence). The V and J ends lost 0 bases and 6 bases respectively, with 8 bases between them.